Given below is one T cell receptor (beta chain) in context. The sample originates from a study of control samples from healthy donors and cancer patients. The assay was immunoSEQ multiplex PCR, and TCRdb's table has in-frame clones only and misses some. Seen here are about 120,000 clones, over 90% observed once, and the top ten hold about 2.6%. CDR3 length equals 14 residues. Germline V gene lookup returns CDR1 SNHLY and CDR2 FYNNEI. The TCR comes from a man aged 25 to 40 in good health. The source material was blood. The chain is built from TRBV2 and TRBJ2-6; TRBD1 might be the D (5 bases). The CDR3 bases are TGTGCTTTTGGGGCGAGCTCTGGGGCCAACGTCCTGACTTTC. Amino acid sequence: CAFGASSGANVLTF.